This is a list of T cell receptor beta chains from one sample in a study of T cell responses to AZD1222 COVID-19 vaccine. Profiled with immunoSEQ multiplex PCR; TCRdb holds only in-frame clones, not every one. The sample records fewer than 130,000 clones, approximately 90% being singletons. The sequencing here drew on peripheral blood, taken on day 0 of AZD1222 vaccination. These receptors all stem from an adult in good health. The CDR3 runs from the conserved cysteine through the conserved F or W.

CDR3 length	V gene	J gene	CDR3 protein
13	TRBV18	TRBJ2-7	CASSRTGPGEQYF
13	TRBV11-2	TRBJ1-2	CASSLVGEDGYTF
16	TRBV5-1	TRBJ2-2	CASSLTRDVNTGELFF
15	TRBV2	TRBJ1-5	CASSEWTASNQPQHF
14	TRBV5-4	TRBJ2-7	CASSSRTSDYEQYF
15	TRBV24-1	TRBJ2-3	CATSDAGRHSDTQYF
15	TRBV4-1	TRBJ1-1	CASSQTSLMNTEAFF
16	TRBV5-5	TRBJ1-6	CASSPTGSKIYSPLHF
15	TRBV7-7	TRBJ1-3	CASSPRTGVGNTIYF
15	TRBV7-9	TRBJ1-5	CASSSGVGGNQPQHF
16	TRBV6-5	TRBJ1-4	CASSYGTLATNEKLFF
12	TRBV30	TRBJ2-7	CAWGLGSYEQYF
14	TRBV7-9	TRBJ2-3	CATTLGGAHHTQYF
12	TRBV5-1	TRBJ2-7	CASSAGVDEQYF
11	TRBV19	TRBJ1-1	CASNGLAEAFF
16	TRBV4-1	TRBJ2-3	CASSQDPAGKADTQYF